A single sample gave rise to the 18 T cell receptor beta chains below, sequenced in a study of T-cell memory formation after mild COVID-19. In TCRdb, the 5' RACE reads were re-called with MiXCR into one record per CDR3 protein. The sample gives tens of thousands of distinct CDR3 sequences, roughly 26% of which show up once; roughly 43% is in the top ten. Sequencing was carried out using PBMCs or a T cell subset sorted from them (not recorded which). These receptor sequences come from a man aged 18-30 years who had mild COVID-19 (a few samples of this study predate the infection). Cell type and time point are not known.

This chain uses TRBV9 with TRBJ1-2, with no clear D. Trimming left V 0 bases short and J 3 bases short, with 9 bases between. The CDR3 has 14 amino acids. Germline V CDR1 and CDR2: SGDLS, YYNGEE. CDR3 sequence (DNA): TGTGCCAGCAGCGTAGAGGCCGCTTACTATGGCTACACCTTC. It codes for CASSVEAAYYGYTF.

The chain combines TRBV23-1 with TRBJ2-2; D call uncertain. TRBV23-1 is marked as an open reading frame, function uncertain. The germline V and J ends were trimmed by 8 bases and 0 bases, with 16 bases remaining between them. This CDR3 comprises 16 residues. CDR3 amino acids: CASCLNPVANTGELFF. Written as DNA, the CDR3 is TGCGCCAGCTGCCTCAACCCCGTCGCGAACACCGGGGAGCTGTTTTTT.

The rearrangement uses TRBV15 and TRBJ2-7, with D uncertain. V was trimmed by 0 bases and J by 0 bases, leaving 12 bases between them. Germline assignment: CDR1 LNHNV and CDR2 YYDKDF (reference sequence). This CDR3 contains 16 residues. The DNA of the CDR3 is TGTGCCACCAGCAGAGAGTTTGGATTGACCTCCTACGAGCAGTACGTC. As protein: CATSREFGLTSYEQYV.

This clonotype showed up just a few times. The rearrangement joins TRBV10-3 to TRBJ1-2, with D unresolved. Trimming removed 2 bases from V and 4 bases from J, with 14 bases in between. The CDR3 totals 15 residues. Germline loops: CDR1 ENHRY, CDR2 SYGVKD. CDR3 coding DNA: TGTGCCATCAGTGAGACTCTATCTGGAACCTATGGCTACACCTTC. Its protein product is CAISETLSGTYGYTF.

This sequence joins TRBV6-5 and TRBJ2-3, with D possibly being TRBD1 (5 bases). Germline V gene data show CDR1 as MNHEY and CDR2 as SVGAGI. This CDR3 has 14 residues. Between the trimmed V and J ends, which lost 2 bases and 0 bases, there was a span of 6 bases. The CDR3 sequence: CASSYGASTDTQYF. The CDR3 nucleotides read TGTGCCAGCAGTTACGGGGCTAGCACAGATACGCAGTATTTT.

This clonotype has only a few counts. This chain connects TRBV6-5 to TRBJ1-1; D may be TRBD1 (5 bases). V was pared by 2 bases and J by 1 base, with 11 bases between. CDR3 size: 15 residues. The germline V gene has CDR1 MNHEY and CDR2 SVGAGI. The CDR3 DNA follows: TGTGCCAGCAGTTACGAGGGGTTAGCGAACACTGAAGCTTTCTTT. Translating gives CASSYEGLANTEAFF.

This rearrangement joins TRBV27 to TRBJ1-2; D unclear. Germline values: CDR1 MNHEY, CDR2 SMNVEV (reference sequence). The CDR3 has 13 amino acids. The V gene lost 0 bases and the J gene lost 8 bases, with 10 bases spanning the gap. The CDR3 DNA reads as TGTGCCAGCAGTTTATCGTCCGACGACGGCTACACCTTC. This translates into CASSLSSDDGYTF.

The chain recombines TRBV27 with TRBJ2-7; D gene ambiguous. V was trimmed by 6 bases and J by 2 bases, leaving 11 bases between them. The CDR3 covers 13 residues. Germline CDR1 and CDR2: MNHEY and SMNVEV (reference sequence). The CDR3 DNA sequence: TGTGCCAGCAGCATTGGCTCGCCCTACGAGCAGTACTTC. Its protein product is CASSIGSPYEQYF.

This clonotype has a handful of counts. This chain links TRBV6-6 with TRBJ2-1, with TRBD1 matching 8 bases. Germline V gene sequence: CDR1 MNHNY, CDR2 SVGAGI (reference sequence). The CDR3 is 14 amino acids. Germline trimming cut 6 bases from V and 5 bases from J; bases unmatched to any gene: 6. CDR3 DNA sequence: TGTGCCAGCAGCCTGACACAGGGGGACAATGAGCAGTTCTTC. Protein sequence: CASSLTQGDNEQFF.

The V gene is TRBV28, the J gene TRBJ1-4; the D gene is possibly TRBD1 (6 bases). There are 14 residues in the CDR3. Germline CDR1 is MDHEN and CDR2 is SYDVKM. V lost 4 bases and J lost 8, with 14 bases in between. The CDR3 sequence: CASSSISTGEKLFF. As DNA, the CDR3 is TGTGCCAGCAGTTCCATAAGCACAGGGGAAAAACTGTTTTTT.

V is TRBV5-4 and J is TRBJ1-1; D remains ambiguous. The V end was cut by 0 bases, the J end by 2 bases, with 8 bases between. Germline CDR1 SGHNT, CDR2 YYREEE (reference sequence). The CDR3 is made up of 14 amino acids. The DNA of the CDR3 is TGTGCCAGCAGCTTGGAGATTCAAAACACTGAAGCTTTCTTT. Protein product: CASSLEIQNTEAFF.

This clonotype was observed a few times. The chain combines TRBV6-6 with TRBJ2-5, with D possibly being TRBD2 (6 bases). V dropped 0 bases and J dropped 4 bases, with 12 bases sitting between them. Per the germline V gene, CDR1 is MNHNY and CDR2 is SVGAGI (reference sequence). The CDR3 sequence is 15 residues long. CDR3 bases: TGTGCCAGCAGTTACTCGATGCGGGGCCGAGAGACCCAGTACTTC. It yields the protein CASSYSMRGRETQYF.

The chain is built from TRBV12-3 or TRBV12-4 and TRBJ2-5; 9 nucleotides line up with TRBD1. The CDR3 loop spans 13 amino acids. Trimming took 5 bases from V and 4 from J; bases not matched to a gene: 2. As DNA, the CDR3 is TGTGCCAGCAGTACAGGGGGCGTAGAGACCCAGTACTTC. Encoded protein: CASSTGGVETQYF.

The V call is TRBV4-1, the J call TRBJ1-1, with no clear D. CDR1 and CDR2 from the germline V gene are MGHRA and YSYEKL. Trimming took off 4 bases at V and 3 bases at J, with 12 bases between the two ends. The CDR3 runs to 14 residues. CDR3 sequence (DNA): TGCGCCAGCAGCCCCGCAGGAGGGTACACTGAAGCTTTCTTT. Translated, it gives CASSPAGGYTEAFF.

Here the CDR3 reads CATSRDIGLSYEQYV. The CDR3 bases are TGTGCCACCAGCAGAGATATCGGCCTCTCCTACGAGCAGTACGTC. The chain employs TRBV15 and TRBJ2-7; no firm D call. The CDR3 has 15 residues. The germline V gene has CDR1 LNHNV and CDR2 YYDKDF (reference sequence). The V and J ends lost 0 bases and 0 bases respectively, with 9 bases between them.

V and J are TRBV5-6 and TRBJ1-2; D is perhaps TRBD1 (5 bases). Trimming stripped 4 bases from V and 2 bases from J, with 12 bases between. The CDR3 totals 14 residues. Per germline, CDR1 SGHDT and CDR2 YYEEEE. The CDR3 region is CASSPITGNYGYTF. In nucleotides, the CDR3 is TGTGCCAGCAGCCCCATAACAGGAAACTATGGCTACACCTTC.

This clonotype was observed a few times. The genes are TRBV6-2 or TRBV6-3 and TRBJ2-7; 11 positions match TRBD2. The CDR3 runs to 14 residues. V was pared by 6 bases and J by 2 bases, with 3 bases of the junction left unmatched. CDR1 and CDR2 from the germline V gene are MNHEY and SVGEGT. The CDR3 DNA sequence: TGTGCCAGCAGCCCTAGCGGGGGGCCCTACGAGCAGTACTTC. It yields the protein CASSPSGGPYEQYF.

The V call is TRBV6-2 or TRBV6-3, the J call TRBJ2-5; 8 positions match TRBD1. The CDR3 runs 14 residues. Germline lookup yields CDR1 MNHEY and CDR2 SVGEGT. Trimming took 5 bases from V and 4 from J; bases not matched to a gene: 6. The CDR3 loop is CASSPGGLGETQYF. The CDR3 region has the DNA TGTGCCAGCAGTCCAGGGGGCCTAGGAGAGACCCAGTACTTC.